Here is one TCR beta chain with its context. All patients carried locally advanced or metastatic urothelial carcinoma. Templates that were synthetic TCR analogs were spiked into each PCR. Clones were read by immunoSEQ multiplex PCR, and TCRdb kept only the in-frame ones, dropping some. Of about 40,000 clones listed, under 90% are singletons. These data originate in a study of PD-L1 blockade in urothelial cancer. Study-wide background: Once treatment had started, blood was analyzed at 3 weeks (second dose) and again at 6 weeks.

Material: PBMCs, obtained around atezolizumab (anti-PD-L1) treatment. The TCR sequence derives from a man aged 55 to 69 with urothelial cancer.

CDR3: CASSLEESSYNEQFF. The CDR3 DNA reads TGTGCCAGCAGCTTAGAGGAAAGCTCCTACAATGAGCAGTTCTTC. The rearrangement links TRBV5-5 to TRBJ2-1; D is uncertain. V lost 2 bases and J 0 bases, leaving 9 bases between the germline ends. The CDR3 totals 15 residues. In germline, CDR1 is SGHKS, CDR2 YYEKEE (reference sequence).